This T cell receptor (beta chain) was identified in a study of OX40 agonist ivuxolimab in advanced cancers. Regarding the study as a whole: Clones of CD4+ and CD8+ blood T cells grew by week 6 at doses of 0.1 to 3.0 mg/kg.

This clone was found once. Its cognate antigen is unknown. Method: immunoSEQ multiplex PCR; TCRdb's copy keeps in-frame clones and lacks some. The table records about 86,000 clones, 87% of them present only once. The CDR3 totals 15 residues. The source is an adult with an advanced solid tumor such as melanoma, head and neck, liver or kidney cancer. Sequences were derived from CD4+ or CD8+ T cells sorted from blood, sampled in a trial of the OX40 agonist ivuxolimab. This chain uses TRBV1 with TRBJ1-5. TRBV1 is shown as a pseudogene. CDR3 protein: CTSSQDHRRNQPQHF. CDR3 coding DNA: TGCACCAGCAGCCAAGATCACCGACGCAATCAGCCCCAGCATTTT.